This TCR beta chain was sequenced during a study of somatic mutations in cytotoxic T cells in rheumatoid arthritis. Study-wide findings and caveats: Of the expanded CD8+ clones, the antigen targets were not known. Some patients, 8 of 65, had a largest CD8+ clone that exceeded 20% of CD8+ cells.

This CDR3 contains 15 residues. Germline V CDR1 and CDR2: SGHTA, FQGNSA. The V end was cut by 2 bases, the J end by 2 bases, with 11 bases between. In the original analysis: Patient CD8+ clones bigger than 1% seldom lined up with published virus-specific TCRB sequences. Profiling relied on immunoSEQ multiplex PCR, and the TCRdb table lists in-frame clones only, not all of them. The V and J calls and clone size were taken over from that table, and D and trimming were inferred from the DNA. Of 15,000 to 20,000 clones listed, around 80% are singletons. About this clone: The antigen is undetermined.

Positively selected by magnetic beads, CD4+ and CD8+ cells were purity-checked by flow cytometry. Sequencing was done on a sample of CD8+ T cells sorted from blood. This receptor was taken from a woman aged 45-60 years with rheumatoid arthritis. The chain couples TRBV7-2 to TRBJ2-3; no clear D. The CDR3, as DNA: TGTGCCAGCAGCTTATCTGGCAGTTCCACAGATACGCAGTATTTT. Protein: CASSLSGSSTDTQYF.